A single sample is the source of the 16 T cell receptor beta chains below, sequenced in a study of T cells expressing NK-cell markers. Reanalyzing the 5' RACE reads, TCRdb keeps one entry per CDR3 protein, without DNA. Its table records 350,000 to 400,000 distinct CDR3 sequences. The sequenced sample consisted of blood T cells: a sorted CD56 or NKG2C T cell subset, CD4+ or CD8+ T cells, or bulk PBMC T cells (not recorded which). The receptors shown here come from a woman between 45 and 65 years old in good health.

The chain couples TRBV27 to TRBJ1-2. Germline V lookup: CDR1 MNHEY, CDR2 SMNVEV (reference sequence). The CDR3 length is 13 residues. CDR3 amino acids: CASSLLGTNGYTF.

The CDR3 loop is CASSARTSGRSDEQFF. The rearrangement joins TRBV9 to TRBJ2-1; the TCRdb D gene call, TRBD2, has no DNA to confirm it. Per germline, CDR1 SGDLS and CDR2 YYNGEE. The CDR3 is 16 amino acids.

The chain recombines TRBV5-1 with TRBJ2-1; TCRdb outputs TRBD1, but without DNA this stays unchecked. Germline CDR1 SGHRS, CDR2 YFSETQ. CDR3 length: 14 residues. The CDR3 sequence: CASSLGDPLGEQFF.

The chain employs TRBV20-1 and TRBJ2-7; TCRdb calls TRBD1, which cannot be checked without DNA. The CDR3 totals 14 residues. Looked up from germline, CDR1 is DFQATT and CDR2 is SNEGSKA (reference sequence). Here the CDR3 reads CSARRGTGSHEQYF.

The rearrangement links TRBV2 to TRBJ2-5; TCRdb gives TRBD2 as the D gene, but with no DNA this cannot be confirmed. Per the germline V gene, CDR1 is SNHLY and CDR2 is FYNNEI. The CDR3 contains 17 residues. This chain's CDR3 is CASSPGGGRAGMETQYF. The variable domain in full, completed from reference TRBV2 and TRBJ2-5, reads EPEVTQTPSHQVTQMGQEVILRCVPISNHLYFYWYRQILGQKVEFLVSFYNNEISEKSEIFDDQFSVERPDGSNFTLKIRSTKLEDSAMYFCASSPGGGRAGMETQYFGPGTRLLVL.

This chain uses TRBV24-1 with TRBJ1-1; TCRdb outputs TRBD1, but without DNA this stays unchecked. Germline-derived CDR1 and CDR2 are KGHDR and SFDVKD. The CDR3 length is 13 residues. The CDR3 sequence is CATSAPGGTEAFF.

The V and J genes are TRBV5-1 and TRBJ2-7; TCRdb returns TRBD1, unconfirmable since there is no DNA. The CDR3 is 15 residues long. Germline values: CDR1 SGHRS, CDR2 YFSETQ. CDR3: CASSLLGTGLYEQYF. The full variable domain, with the rest looked up from reference TRBV5-1 and TRBJ2-7, is KAGVTQTPRYLIKTRGQQVTLSCSPISGHRSVSWYQQTPGQGLQFLFEYFSETQRNKGNFPGRFSGRQFSNSRSEMNVSTLELGDSALYLCASSLLGTGLYEQYFGPGTRLTVT.

This chain joins TRBV20-1 and TRBJ2-5; the TCRdb D gene call, TRBD2, has no DNA to confirm it. The length of the CDR3 is 15 residues. Germline loops: CDR1 DFQATT, CDR2 SNEGSKA (reference sequence). The CDR3 sequence: CSATRPTGRGETQYF.

This chain uses TRBV14 with TRBJ1-3. Germline V CDR1 and CDR2: SGHDN, FVKESK. The CDR3 length is 12 residues. This CDR3 reads CASSQSGNTIYF.

This rearrangement joins TRBV12-3 or TRBV12-4 to TRBJ2-1; the D gene TCRdb calls, TRBD1, cannot be checked with no DNA. The CDR3 loop spans 15 amino acids. The CDR3 sequence: CASSQGGRPYNEQFF.

The CDR3 protein is CASSLGGQGEGYTF. This chain links TRBV5-1 with TRBJ1-2; TCRdb returns TRBD1, unconfirmable since there is no DNA. The CDR3 consists of 14 residues. Germline V lookup: CDR1 SGHRS, CDR2 YFSETQ.

The chain has TRBV27 and TRBJ2-3; the D call of TRBD1 rests on TCRdb alone, since no DNA is present to check it. Per germline, CDR1 MNHEY and CDR2 SMNVEV (reference sequence). CDR3 size: 11 residues. The CDR3 protein is CASRTPWEQYF.

The rearrangement links TRBV4-1 to TRBJ1-2; as DNA is missing, the TRBD1 call by TCRdb cannot be tested. Germline values: CDR1 MGHRA, CDR2 YSYEKL. The CDR3 sequence is 13 residues long. CDR3 residues: CASSGTGEYGYTF.

V gene TRBV6-1 combines with J gene TRBJ1-1. This CDR3 has 11 amino acids. From germline, CDR1 is MNHNS and CDR2 SASEGT. CDR3 protein: CASIEQTEAFF.

The CDR3 loop reads CATSDFPGGDYTF. The chain uses TRBV24-1 and TRBJ1-2. Germline CDR1 KGHDR, CDR2 SFDVKD. This CDR3 has 13 residues.

This sequence joins TRBV7-8 and TRBJ2-3; the TCRdb D gene call, TRBD2, has no DNA to confirm it. The germline V gene encodes CDR1 SGHVS and CDR2 FQNEAQ. The CDR3 is made up of 17 amino acids. The CDR3 loop reads CASSPATSGHYTDTQYF.